What follows is one T cell receptor (beta chain) and its context. This clonotype was seen at least ten times. The antigen it binds to is not known. The record has no base qualities; no much larger clone is one base away. The TCR beta CDR3 regions were amplified from RNA transcripts. The first round of RT-PCR for the TCR CDR3 was performed with the HTBI primer set and the Qiagen OneStep RT-PCR kit. The libraries were constructed in a second round of multiplex PCR and then size-selected and purified. The libraries were sequenced on an Illumina HiSeq2000 using paired-end 100 bp reads. Per the original workflow: SOAPnuke was used to process the raw data, throwing out any read that contained adapters or uncalled bases, had a mean Phred below 15, or lacked an exact constant-primer or identifier match. COPE v1.2.5 was used to merge high-quality paired reads, and clonotypes were defined as unique nucleotide sequences. Clonotypes were aligned to IMGT TRBV, TRBD and TRBJ reference segments using MiTCR v1.1. Only V-J combinations with frequency above 0.0001, covering about 99% of repertoires, were analysed. The TCS score was defined as the ratio of F50 (clonal expansion) to E x V (chaos), calculated using BLOSUM62-based TCRdist between CDR3 peptides within each V-J. Welch's t-statistics and random forest reduced roughly 500 V-J features to about 13, which were used in a naive Bayes classifier (R e1071). The public reads were quality trimmed at Q25 with fastp and then assembled into clones with MiXCR by TCRdb, keeping productive beta chains. Each entry merges the rows of one CDR3 protein and shows their most common DNA and genes. TCRdb, not the original authors, processed these V and J calls. This sample is represented by under 400,000 distinct CDR3 sequences; roughly 15% of them were singletons. In total, the top ten clones hold roughly a fifth of the sample.

This sample is drawn from a study of T cells in Graves' hyperthyroidism and ophthalmopathy (dated by TCRdb to the late 2010s). At the level of the whole study: Peripheral blood was sampled at the time of initial diagnosis, prior to any treatment. To identify distinguishing TCR V-J signatures, a discovery cohort of about 95 patients was used, comprising some 45 with Graves' ophthalmopathy and 57 with stable Graves' hyperthyroidism. Whether ophthalmopathy could be predicted prospectively was tested in an independent validation cohort made up of approximately 19 hyperthyroidism patients plus 17 patients who later progressed to ophthalmopathy. The 75 to 100 discovery patients were randomly split 7:3 into training and test sets. The study also compared thyroid tissue and blood T-cell repertoires from five or six Graves' hyperthyroidism patients. Following sampling, methimazole starting at 30 mg daily was given to hyperthyroidism patients, and high-dose intravenous methylprednisolone was given to ophthalmopathy patients. TCR Vbeta CDR3 sequencing of some 140 peripheral blood samples (roughly 41 ophthalmopathy, 75 hyperthyroidism and some 17 progressor patients) is reported in the paper. General conclusions and limits of the study: Most expanded thyroid clonotypes (frequency above 0.001) were also detected in blood, a finding suggesting that blood repertoires may reflect thyroid immune responses. In cross-validation, a model built on a 13 V-J signature told ophthalmopathy apart from stable hyperthyroidism with roughly 87% sensitivity and roughly 81% specificity, and in testing the same model reached 80%/75%. During validation, the model predicted progression to ophthalmopathy a median of around six months ahead of onset, with almost 71% sensitivity and 72.22% specificity. No statistical method was used to fix the sample size in advance, and group allocation was not hidden from the investigators.

Moderately to severely active disease, a Clinical Activity Score of at least 3, a NOSPECS grade of at least 4, and a duration under 3 months were present in ophthalmopathy patients. Exclusion was applied to patients with uncontrolled infections, other autoimmune diseases, pregnancy or lactation. Diagnoses relied on clinical symptoms, serum thyroxine and TRAb, thyroid ultrasound and orbital computed tomography. PBMCs were separated from 10 ml of fresh peripheral blood using Ficoll-Paque density gradient centrifugation. Total RNA was extracted with Trizol reagent, and quality was checked on an Agilent 2100 Bioanalyzer. CDR1 is given as MNHNS and CDR2 as SASEGT, both from the germline V gene. Trimming costs V 6 bases and J 5 bases, and their ends lie 8 bases apart. The CDR3 runs 12 residues from the cysteine to the phenylalanine. This entry keeps only the CDR3 DNA: 36 bases, framed from base 1.

This TCR came from a woman aged 55 to 70 with Graves' ophthalmopathy. Sequencing input: blood. This receptor chain uses TRBV6-1 and TRBJ2-1, with the D gene not confidently named. The CDR3 region reads CASRGSNNEQFF. The DNA sequence is given as TGTGCCAGCAGGGGCAGCAACAATGAGCAGTTCTTC.